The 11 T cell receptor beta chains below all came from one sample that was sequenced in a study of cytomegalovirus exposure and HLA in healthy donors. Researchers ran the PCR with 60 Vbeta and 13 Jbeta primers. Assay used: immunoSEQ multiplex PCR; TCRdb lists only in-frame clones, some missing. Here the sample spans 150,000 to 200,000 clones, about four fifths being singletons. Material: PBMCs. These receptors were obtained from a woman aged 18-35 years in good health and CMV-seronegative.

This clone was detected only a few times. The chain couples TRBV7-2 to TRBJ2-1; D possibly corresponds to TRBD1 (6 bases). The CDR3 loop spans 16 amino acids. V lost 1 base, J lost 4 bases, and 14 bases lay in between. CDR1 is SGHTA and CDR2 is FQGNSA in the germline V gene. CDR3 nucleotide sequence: TGTGCCAGCAGCTTAGTTTTAGGACAGCGATACAATGAGCAGTTCTTC. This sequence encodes CASSLVLGQRYNEQFF.

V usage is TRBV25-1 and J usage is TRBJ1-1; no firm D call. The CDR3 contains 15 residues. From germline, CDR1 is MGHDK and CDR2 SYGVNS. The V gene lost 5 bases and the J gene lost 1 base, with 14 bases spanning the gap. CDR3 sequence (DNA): TGTGCCAGCAGTCCGGGAGGAACTTGGAACACTGAAGCTTTCTTT. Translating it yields CASSPGGTWNTEAFF.

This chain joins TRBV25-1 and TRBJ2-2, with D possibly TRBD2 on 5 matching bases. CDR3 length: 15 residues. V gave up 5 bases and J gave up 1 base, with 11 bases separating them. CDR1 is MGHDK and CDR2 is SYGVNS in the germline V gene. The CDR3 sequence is CASSITRENTGELFF. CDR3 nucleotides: TGTGCCAGCAGTATCACTAGGGAGAACACCGGGGAGCTGTTTTTT.

CDR3 nucleotide sequence: TGTGCCAGCAGGGCATCTAGCGGGAGAAGCGACGAGCAGTACTTC. Its protein product is CASRASSGRSDEQYF. This chain links TRBV2 with TRBJ2-7; 10 nucleotides agree with TRBD2. V shed 6 bases, J shed 5 bases, and the junction held 10 bases outside the gene matches. The CDR3 is 15 residues long. From germline, CDR1 is SNHLY and CDR2 FYNNEI.

The CDR3: CASSETGNTYNEQFF. CDR3 coding DNA: TGTGCCAGCAGCGAGACAGGGAATACCTACAATGAGCAGTTCTTC. The chain couples TRBV9 to TRBJ2-1; TRBD1 matches at 7 bases. CDR3 length equals 15 residues. Germline trimming cut 3 bases from V and 2 bases from J; bases unmatched to any gene: 5. From germline, CDR1 is SGDLS and CDR2 YYNGEE.

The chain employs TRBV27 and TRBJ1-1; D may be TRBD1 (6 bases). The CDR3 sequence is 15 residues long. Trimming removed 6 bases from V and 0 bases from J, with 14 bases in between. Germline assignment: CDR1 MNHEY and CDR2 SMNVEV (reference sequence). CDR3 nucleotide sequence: TGTGCCAGCAGCCAGGACAGATTAATGAACACTGAAGCTTTCTTT. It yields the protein CASSQDRLMNTEAFF.

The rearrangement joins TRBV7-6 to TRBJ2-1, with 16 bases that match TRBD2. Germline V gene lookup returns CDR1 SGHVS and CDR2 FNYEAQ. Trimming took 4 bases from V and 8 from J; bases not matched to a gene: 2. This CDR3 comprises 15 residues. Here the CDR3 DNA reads TGTGCCAGCAGCTCAGGGACTAGCGGGAGGGATGAGCAGTTCTTC. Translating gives CASSSGTSGRDEQFF.

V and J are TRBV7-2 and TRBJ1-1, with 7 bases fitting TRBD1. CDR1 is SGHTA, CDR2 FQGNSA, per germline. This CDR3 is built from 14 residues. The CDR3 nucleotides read TGTGCTACTCACACTCGGAGACAGGGTCTGAGAGCTTTCTTT. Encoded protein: CATHTRRQGLRAFF.

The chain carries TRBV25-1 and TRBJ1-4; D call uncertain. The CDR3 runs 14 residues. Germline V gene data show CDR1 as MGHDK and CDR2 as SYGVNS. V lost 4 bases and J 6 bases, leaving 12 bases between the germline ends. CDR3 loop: CASSATPQYEKLFF. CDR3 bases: TGTGCCAGCAGTGCTACCCCCCAATATGAAAAACTGTTTTTT.

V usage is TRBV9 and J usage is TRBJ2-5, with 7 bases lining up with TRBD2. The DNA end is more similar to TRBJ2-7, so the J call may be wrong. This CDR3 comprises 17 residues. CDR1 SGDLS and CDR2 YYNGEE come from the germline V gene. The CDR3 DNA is TGTGCCAGCAGCGTAGGAATGGGAGCGGGAATGGGCTACGAGCAGTACTTC. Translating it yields CASSVGMGAGMGYEQYF.

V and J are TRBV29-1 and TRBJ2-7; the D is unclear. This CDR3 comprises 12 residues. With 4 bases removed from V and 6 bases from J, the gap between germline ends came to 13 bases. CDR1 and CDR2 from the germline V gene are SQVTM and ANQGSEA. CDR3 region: CSVGVPPGEQYF. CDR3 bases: TGCAGCGTTGGTGTCCCCCCGGGCGAGCAGTACTTC.